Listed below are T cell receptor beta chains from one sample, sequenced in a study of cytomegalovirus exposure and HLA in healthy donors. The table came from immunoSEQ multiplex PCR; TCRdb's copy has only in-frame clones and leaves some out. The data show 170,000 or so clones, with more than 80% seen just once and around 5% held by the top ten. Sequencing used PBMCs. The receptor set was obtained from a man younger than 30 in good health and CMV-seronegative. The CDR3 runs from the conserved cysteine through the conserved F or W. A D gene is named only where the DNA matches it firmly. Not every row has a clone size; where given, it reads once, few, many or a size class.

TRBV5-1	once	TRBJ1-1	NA	CASSGGLNTKAFF	TGCGCCAGCAGCGGCGGGCTGAATACTAAAGCTTTCTTT
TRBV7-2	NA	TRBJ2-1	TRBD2	CASSLSPSGSNEQFF	TGTGCCAGCAGCTTATCGCCTAGCGGGAGTAATGAGCAGTTCTTC
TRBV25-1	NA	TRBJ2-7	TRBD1	CASSRGQGANEQYF	TGTGCCAGCAGTCGCGGACAGGGGGCCAACGAGCAGTACTTC
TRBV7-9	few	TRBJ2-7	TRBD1	CASSLDQGAREQYF	TGTGCCAGCAGCTTAGATCAGGGGGCTAGGGAGCAGTACTTC
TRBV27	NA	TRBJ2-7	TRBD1	CASSSGGEQYF	TGTGCCAGCAGTTCAGGGGGCGAGCAGTACTTC
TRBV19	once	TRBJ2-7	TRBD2	CASSRPGLGFYEQYF	TGTGCCAGTAGTAGGCCGGGACTAGGATTCTACGAGCAGTACTTC
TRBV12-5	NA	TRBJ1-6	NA	CASASREVGNSPLHF	TGTGCTAGTGCCTCCCGAGAGGTCGGGAATTCACCCCTCCACTTT
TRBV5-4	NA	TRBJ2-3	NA	CASSPSRGGRTDTQYF	TGTGCCAGCAGCCCTTCGAGGGGGGGGCGCACAGATACGCAGTATTTT
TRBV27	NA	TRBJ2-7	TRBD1	CASSLSPPGRQGSYEQYF	TGTGCCAGCAGTTTATCCCCTCCCGGACGACAGGGTAGCTACGAGCAGTACTTC
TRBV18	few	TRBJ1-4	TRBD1	CASSAQGDHLNPFF	TGTGCCAGCTCAGCACAGGGGGACCACTTAAACCCGTTTTTT
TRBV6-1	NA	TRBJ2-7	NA	CASSEEGVRGRYEQYF	TGTGCCAGCAGTGAAGAGGGCGTCCGGGGTCGGTACGAGCAGTACTTC
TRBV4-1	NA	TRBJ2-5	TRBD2	CASSPVEGGPKETQYF	TGCGCCAGCAGCCCCGTAGAGGGAGGGCCGAAGGAGACCCAGTACTTC
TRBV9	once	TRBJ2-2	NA	CASSVGDRFTGELFF	TGTGCCAGCAGCGTAGGTGACAGATTCACCGGGGAGCTGTTTTTT
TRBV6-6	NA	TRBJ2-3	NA	CASSSGTDTQYF	TGTGCCAGCAGTTCCGGGACAGATACGCAGTATTTT
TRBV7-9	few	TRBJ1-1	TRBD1	CASSISDRGRANTEAFF	TGTGCCAGCAGCATTAGTGACAGGGGGCGGGCGAACACTGAAGCTTTCTTT
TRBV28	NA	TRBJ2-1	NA	CASMAVGGSYNEQFF	TGTGCCAGCATGGCGGTGGGGGGCTCCTACAATGAGCAGTTCTTC
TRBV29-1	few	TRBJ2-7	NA	CSVSRGEVIDEQYF	TGCAGCGTTTCCCGAGGGGAGGTGATAGACGAGCAGTACTTC
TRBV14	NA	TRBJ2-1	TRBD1	CASSRRAQGAWNEQFF	TGTGCCAGCAGCCGGAGGGCACAGGGGGCTTGGAATGAGCAGTTCTTC
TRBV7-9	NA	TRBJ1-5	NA	CASSKPGSNQPQHF	TGTGCCAGCAGTAAGCCAGGTAGCAATCAGCCCCAGCATTTT
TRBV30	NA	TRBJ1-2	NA	CAWSRGDVGGGYTF	TGTGCCTGGAGTCGAGGAGACGTAGGCGGCGGCTACACCTTC
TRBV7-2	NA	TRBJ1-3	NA	CASSLGSGISGNTIYF	TGTGCCAGCAGCTTGGGGTCCGGGATCTCTGGAAACACCATATATTTT
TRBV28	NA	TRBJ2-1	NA	CASGGNNEQFF	TGTGCCAGCGGAGGAAATAATGAGCAGTTCTTC
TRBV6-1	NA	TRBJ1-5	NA	CASSAGFGNQPQHF	TGTGCCAGCAGTGCAGGGTTTGGCAATCAGCCCCAGCATTTT
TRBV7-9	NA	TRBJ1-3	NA	CASSVYQGWTEGLLNTIYF	TGTGCCAGCAGCGTCTACCAGGGTTGGACAGAGGGTTTACTAAACACCATATATTTT
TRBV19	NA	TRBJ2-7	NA	CASSYGTGYEQYF	TGTGCCAGTAGTTACGGGACTGGCTACGAGCAGTACTTC
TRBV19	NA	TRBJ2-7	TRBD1	CASSIGHTDRSRGEQYF	TGTGCCAGTAGTATTGGGCATACGGACAGGTCCCGGGGCGAGCAGTACTTC
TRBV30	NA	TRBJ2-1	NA	CAWSVNWETNNEQFF	TGTGCCTGGAGTGTAAACTGGGAGACCAACAATGAGCAGTTCTTC
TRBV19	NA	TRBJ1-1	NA	CASSPKLAGEAFF	TGTGCCAGTAGTCCCAAGCTCGCCGGGGAAGCTTTCTTT
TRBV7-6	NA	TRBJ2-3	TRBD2	CASSLTSGANTDTQYF	TGTGCCAGCAGCCTAACTAGCGGGGCTAACACAGATACGCAGTATTTT
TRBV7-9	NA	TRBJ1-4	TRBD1	CASRRTGVNEKLFF	TGTGCCAGCAGAAGGACAGGCGTTAATGAAAAACTGTTTTTT
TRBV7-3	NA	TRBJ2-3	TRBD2	CASSPGWGLAGGGSTDTQYF	TGTGCCAGCAGCCCAGGGTGGGGACTAGCGGGAGGTGGCTCCACAGATACGCAGTATTTT
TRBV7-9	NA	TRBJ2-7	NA	CASSLPLTSYEQYF	TGTGCCAGCAGCTTACCGTTGACTAGCTACGAGCAGTACTTC
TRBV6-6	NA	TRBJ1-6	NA	CASSHAEGPLHF	TGTGCCAGCAGTCACGCTGAGGGACCCCTCCACTTT
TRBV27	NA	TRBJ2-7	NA	CASSLAGRTGNYEQYF	TGTGCCAGCAGTTTAGCCGGCCGGACGGGAAACTACGAGCAGTACTTC
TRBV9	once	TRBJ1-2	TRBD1	CASSVDVTGFDGYTF	TGTGCCAGCAGCGTTGACGTGACAGGGTTCGATGGCTACACCTTC
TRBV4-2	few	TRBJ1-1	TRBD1	CASSQETGQMNTEAFF	TGTGCCAGCAGCCAAGAGACGGGACAGATGAACACTGAAGCTTTCTTT
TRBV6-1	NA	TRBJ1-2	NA	CASSERRTTFYGYTF	TGTGCCAGCAGTGAAAGGCGGACAACCTTCTATGGCTACACCTTC
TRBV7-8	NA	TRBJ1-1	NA	CASSLVVTTKFMNTEAFF	TGTGCCAGCAGCTTAGTGGTGACGACTAAGTTCATGAACACTGAAGCTTTCTTT
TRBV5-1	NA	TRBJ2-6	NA	CASSPPGSGGANVLTF	TGCGCCAGCAGCCCCCCAGGGTCTGGTGGGGCCAACGTCCTGACTTTC
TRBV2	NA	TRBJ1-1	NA	CASSVVLTARNTEAFF	TGTGCCAGCAGTGTAGTTCTGACAGCGAGGAACACTGAAGCTTTCTTT
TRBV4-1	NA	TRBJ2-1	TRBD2	CASSQGGLVDNEQFF	TGCGCCAGCAGCCAAGGGGGACTAGTAGACAATGAGCAGTTCTTC
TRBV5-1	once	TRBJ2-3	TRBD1	CASREWTGVGTDTQYF	TGCGCCAGCAGGGAATGGACAGGGGTGGGCACAGATACGCAGTATTTT
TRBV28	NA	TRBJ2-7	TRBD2	CASTLAGVVYEQYF	TGTGCCAGCACCTTAGCGGGAGTGGTTTACGAGCAGTACTTC
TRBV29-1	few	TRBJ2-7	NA	CSVQQGYEQYF	TGCAGCGTTCAACAGGGTTACGAGCAGTACTTC
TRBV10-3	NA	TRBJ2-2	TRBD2	CAISAHSTSGSSPNTGELFF	TGTGCCATCAGTGCCCATTCGACTAGCGGGTCTTCCCCTAACACCGGGGAGCTGTTTTTT
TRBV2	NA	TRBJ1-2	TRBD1	CASSVSEGAIFYGYTF	TGTGCCAGCAGTGTGTCAGAGGGGGCGATATTCTATGGCTACACCTTC
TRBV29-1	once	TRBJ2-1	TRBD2	CSGLGLEVYEQFF	TGCAGCGGTCTGGGACTAGAGGTTTATGAGCAGTTCTTC